These 5 T cell receptor beta chains share one sample of origin, sequenced in a study of vaccination and CD4 T cells after COVID-19. The sample's treatment: approximately 10-day PBMC culture with coronavirus spike peptide pools or control peptides (ViraFEST assay). CD4+ T cells of the unexposed donor were collected before the COVID-19 pandemic (2011-2018). Antigens for these TCRs are unknown. Sequence data for DNA of cultured CD4+ T cells were generated by the Oncomine TCR Beta short-read assay. TCRdb re-analysed the PCR reads in MiXCR, keeping a single row per CDR3 protein. The profile shows just over 2,500 distinct CDR3 sequences, roughly 36% of them singletons. The sample consisted of CD4+ T cells from blood, cultured in vitro. The receptor source for this set is a human donor in good health.

The V gene is TRBV12-3 or TRBV12-4, the J gene TRBJ2-5; possibly TRBD2 for D (6 bases). The CDR3 is 13 amino acids. V was cut by 6 bases and J by 3 bases, with 11 bases left in between. The CDR3 loop is CASSRTTEETQYF. CDR3 DNA: TGTGCCAGCAGCCGGACTACAGAAGAGACCCAGTACTTC.

The chain links TRBV5-4 to TRBJ2-7; 8 nucleotides align to TRBD2. Trimming took 0 bases from V and 2 from J; bases not matched to a gene: 4. Per the germline V gene, CDR1 is SGHNT and CDR2 is YYREEE (reference sequence). The CDR3 is 15 residues long. The CDR3 DNA sequence: TGTGCCAGCAGCTTGGCCGGGACTAGAACCTACGAGCAGTACTTC. Its translation: CASSLAGTRTYEQYF.

The chain recombines TRBV5-1 with TRBJ1-6; D gene uncertain. CDR1 and CDR2 from the germline V gene are SGHRS and YFSETQ. The V gene lost 0 bases and the J gene lost 9 bases, with 10 bases spanning the gap. The CDR3 is 14 amino acids. The CDR3 DNA reads as TGCGCCAGCAGCTTGGAAGTCAGTGGTTCACCCCTCCACTTT. Encoded protein: CASSLEVSGSPLHF.

This clonotype was observed a few times. The chain joins TRBV2 to TRBJ2-3; possibly TRBD2 for D (5 bases). This CDR3 comprises 11 residues. Germline V lookup: CDR1 SNHLY, CDR2 FYNNEI. The V gene lost 4 bases and the J gene lost 12 bases, with 11 bases spanning the gap. CDR3 amino acids: CASSASGDQYF. CDR3 DNA: TGTGCCAGCAGTGCCAGCGGTGACCAGTATTTT.

This sequence joins TRBV28 and TRBJ2-7, with 8 nucleotides matching TRBD1. This CDR3 is 13 amino acids long. The germline V gene encodes CDR1 MDHEN and CDR2 SYDVKM. Unmatched junction bases numbered 5, after V lost 7 bases and J lost 3 bases. The CDR3 nucleotides read TGTGCCAGCAAACCGGGACAGGTCTACGAGCAGTACTTC. Amino acid sequence: CASKPGQVYEQYF.